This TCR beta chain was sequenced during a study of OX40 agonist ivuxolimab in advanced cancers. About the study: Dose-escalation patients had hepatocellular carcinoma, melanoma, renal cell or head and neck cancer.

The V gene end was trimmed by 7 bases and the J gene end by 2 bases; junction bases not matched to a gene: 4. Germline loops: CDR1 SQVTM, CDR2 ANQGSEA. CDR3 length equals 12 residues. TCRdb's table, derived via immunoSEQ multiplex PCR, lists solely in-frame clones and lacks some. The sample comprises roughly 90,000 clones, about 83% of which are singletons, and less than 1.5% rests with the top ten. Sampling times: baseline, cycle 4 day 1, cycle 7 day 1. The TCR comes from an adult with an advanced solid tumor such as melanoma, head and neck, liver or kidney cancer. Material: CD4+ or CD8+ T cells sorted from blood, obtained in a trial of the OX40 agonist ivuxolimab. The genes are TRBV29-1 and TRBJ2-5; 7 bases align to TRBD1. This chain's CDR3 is CSGNRGQETQYF. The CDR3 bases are TGCAGCGGCAACAGGGGACAAGAGACCCAGTACTTC.